The 25 T cell receptor beta chains reported below all come from one sample, sequenced in a study of CD8 T cells in Susac syndrome. With random hexamers, 0.5 to 1 ug RNA was reverse transcribed. TCRdb re-called the immunoSEQ multiplex PCR reads through MiXCR, storing one row per CDR3 protein. The sample has approximately 230,000 distinct CDR3 sequences, 90% to 95% seen once. The sequencing input was CD4+ T cells from PBMCs. The receptor source for this set is a human donor with multiple sclerosis.

The chain couples TRBV20-1 to TRBJ2-3; 9 bases align to TRBD2. V dropped 0 bases and J dropped 6; count of bases not matched to a gene: 16. The CDR3 is 18 amino acids. The germline gives CDR1 DFQATT, CDR2 SNEGSKA (reference sequence). The chain's CDR3 is CSARDRGRAFSQWDTQYF. The CDR3 DNA sequence: TGCAGTGCTAGAGATCGCGGGAGGGCCTTTTCGCAGTGGGATACGCAGTATTTT.

The chain recombines TRBV14 with TRBJ2-7, with D tentatively TRBD2 (5 bases). CDR1 and CDR2 (germline): SGHDN, FVKESK. This CDR3 spans 14 amino acids. Trimming removed 5 bases at V and 1 base at J, with 12 bases between. In nucleotides, the CDR3 is TGTGCCAGCAGCAATCCGGGGATTTCCTACGAGCAGTACTTC. Protein product: CASSNPGISYEQYF.

The chain is built from TRBV11-2 and TRBJ2-1; possibly TRBD2 for D (7 bases). Germline V gives CDR1 SGHAT, CDR2 FQNNGV. Between the trimmed V and J ends, which lost 1 base and 0 bases, there was a span of 13 bases. The length of the CDR3 is 17 residues. Here the CDR3 reads CASSLAGGYSSYNEQFF. The CDR3 DNA reads as TGTGCCAGCAGCTTAGCGGGGGGCTACAGCTCCTACAATGAGCAGTTCTTC.

This chain uses TRBV3-1 with TRBJ2-4, with a tentative D call TRBD1 (6 bases). The CDR3 runs 12 residues. Germline CDR1 is LGHDT and CDR2 is YNNKEL (reference sequence). The ends were cut back, 5 bases at V and 5 bases at J, with 7 bases in the middle. CDR3 protein: CASSAGENIQYF. CDR3 bases: TGTGCCAGCAGCGCAGGGGAAAACATTCAGTACTTC.

V is TRBV5-1 and J is TRBJ1-1; 7 bases map to TRBD1. This CDR3 contains 16 residues. Germline V gene data show CDR1 as SGHRS and CDR2 as YFSETQ. V dropped 0 bases and J dropped 5; count of bases not matched to a gene: 10. The CDR3 loop is CASSLASHRGGTEAFF. In DNA, the CDR3 is TGCGCCAGCAGCTTGGCCTCTCACAGGGGTGGGACTGAAGCTTTCTTT.

V is TRBV12-3 or TRBV12-4 and J is TRBJ1-1, with D perhaps TRBD1 (5 bases). The ends were cut back, 5 bases at V and 6 bases at J, with 16 bases in the middle. CDR3 length: 14 amino acids. CDR3 nucleotides: TGTGCCAGCAGTCCGCCGGGGGGGTTGGCTGAAGCTTTCTTT. Residues: CASSPPGGLAEAFF.

The rearrangement uses TRBV20-1 and TRBJ2-1; a possible D gene is TRBD1 (5 bases). Germline values: CDR1 DFQATT, CDR2 SNEGSKA (reference sequence). The CDR3 totals 13 residues. Trimming removed 0 bases from V and 9 bases from J, with 12 bases in between. CDR3 DNA: TGCAGTGCTAGAGAGGGGCCTACACCTGAGCAGTTCTTC. It codes for CSAREGPTPEQFF.

This chain links TRBV30 with TRBJ2-7, with D possibly called TRBD1 or TRBD2 (5 bases each). Looked up from germline, CDR1 is GTSNPN and CDR2 is SVGIG (reference sequence). Trimming pared 0 bases from V and 3 bases from J, leaving 12 bases between. The CDR3 runs 14 residues. The CDR3 is CAWSVFRDGYEQYF. For the CDR3, the DNA is TGTGCCTGGAGTGTATTTCGGGACGGCTACGAGCAGTACTTC.

This rearrangement joins TRBV9 to TRBJ2-7; maybe TRBD1 (5 bases). This CDR3 comprises 15 residues. With 0 bases removed from V and 3 bases from J, the gap between germline ends came to 13 bases. CDR1 and CDR2 (germline): SGDLS, YYNGEE. CDR3 amino acids: CASSVDDRNYYEQYF. CDR3 nucleotides: TGTGCCAGCAGCGTAGACGACAGAAACTACTACGAGCAGTACTTC.

This sequence joins TRBV2 and TRBJ1-2, with TRBD1 matching 12 bases. Germline V CDR1 and CDR2: SNHLY, FYNNEI. The CDR3 has 14 residues. V dropped 6 bases and J dropped 4; count of bases not matched to a gene: 3. CDR3 sequence (DNA): TGTGCCAGCAGGGGACAGGGGGCGATCTATGGCTACACCTTC. This codes for CASRGQGAIYGYTF.

This chain links TRBV7-2 with TRBJ2-4; no definite D call. The CDR3 contains 11 residues. Trimming took 0 bases from V and 12 from J, leaving 6 bases between them. Germline V gene data show CDR1 as SGHTA and CDR2 as FQGNSA. DNA of the CDR3: TGTGCCAGCAGCTTAGCGCTTACTCAGTACTTC. Protein product: CASSLALTQYF.

This chain uses TRBV6-8 with TRBJ2-5; 7 nucleotides match TRBD2. Germline V gene sequence: CDR1 MNHGY, CDR2 SAAAGT. V lost 10 bases and J lost 1; bases outside the gene matches: 6. This CDR3 region has 13 residues. The CDR3 region is CATRGEIQETQYF. In DNA form, the CDR3 reads TGTGCCACCCGGGGGGAGATCCAAGAGACCCAGTACTTC.

The chain uses TRBV5-4 and TRBJ1-6; 7 bases match TRBD1. The germline V gene encodes CDR1 SGHNT and CDR2 YYREEE (reference sequence). The CDR3 extends over 14 amino acids. V shed 5 bases and J 4 bases; nucleotides not matched to a gene: 3. The CDR3 DNA reads as TGTGCCAGCAGGACAGGGCTGTATAATTCACCCCTCCACTTT. Translated, it gives CASRTGLYNSPLHF.

This chain uses TRBV6-5 with TRBJ2-3, with a possible D match to TRBD2 (5 bases). V gave up 5 bases and J gave up 6 bases, with 18 bases separating them. From germline, CDR1 is MNHEY and CDR2 SVGAGI. The CDR3 consists of 15 residues. The CDR3 is CASSPPYGPGDTQYF. The CDR3 DNA follows: TGTGCCAGCAGTCCCCCCTACGGCCCGGGGGATACGCAGTATTTT.

The J gene is TRBJ1-2, the V gene TRBV29-1; D remains ambiguous. This CDR3 is 13 amino acids long. Trimming cost V 6 bases and J 4 bases, with 15 bases left between them. Germline CDR1 and CDR2: SQVTM and ANQGSEA. CDR3 loop: CSVRHLLTYGYTF. CDR3 nucleotide sequence: TGCAGCGTACGTCACCTCTTAACCTATGGCTACACCTTC.

The rearrangement joins TRBV5-1 to TRBJ1-1; D ambiguous. V lost 4 bases to trimming and J lost 1 base, with 17 bases between them. CDR1 and CDR2 (germline): SGHRS, YFSETQ. CDR3 length: 16 amino acids. The CDR3 protein is CASSLFTGGTNTEAFF. Written as DNA, the CDR3 is TGCGCCAGCAGCCTCTTTACGGGAGGAACGAACACTGAAGCTTTCTTT.

This chain links TRBV28 with TRBJ1-1; 8 bases fit TRBD1. Germline V CDR1 and CDR2: MDHEN, SYDVKM. The CDR3 is 15 amino acids. J was trimmed by 4 bases and V by 3 bases; bases with no gene match: 7. The CDR3, as DNA: TGTGCCAGCAGTTTCCCAGGGACAGGTCTCACTGAAGCTTTCTTT. It codes for CASSFPGTGLTEAFF.

The CDR3 nucleotides are TGTGCCAGCAGCAAACAAGAGACCCAGTACTTC. Protein: CASSKQETQYF. This chain joins TRBV12-3 or TRBV12-4 and TRBJ2-5; no clear D. This CDR3 spans 11 amino acids. Trimming took off 6 bases at V and 2 bases at J, with 4 bases between the two ends.

The chain joins TRBV7-6 to TRBJ1-1, with D unclear. Germline V lookup: CDR1 SGHVS, CDR2 FNYEAQ. The CDR3 runs 15 residues. Trimming left V 1 base short and J 0 bases short, with 9 bases between. The CDR3 sequence is CASSLGWSLNTEAFF. The CDR3 region has the DNA TGTGCCAGCAGCTTAGGGTGGTCCTTGAACACTGAAGCTTTCTTT.

V gene TRBV15 combines with J gene TRBJ1-5; tentative D call: TRBD1 (6 bases). The CDR3 has 15 residues. Germline V gene data show CDR1 as LNHNV and CDR2 as YYDKDF (reference sequence). The ends were cut back, 0 bases at V and 6 bases at J, with 12 bases in the middle. The CDR3 DNA reads as TGTGCCACCAGCAGAGATCCAGGGGAGGCTCAGCCCCAGCATTTT. It translates to CATSRDPGEAQPQHF. The full variable domain, its missing parts supplied by reference TRBV15 and TRBJ1-5, is DAMVIQNPRYQVTQFGKPVTLSCSQTLNHNVMYWYQQKSSQAPKLLFHYYDKDFNNEADTPDNFQSRRPNTSFCFLDIRSPGLGDTAMYLCATSRDPGEAQPQHFGDGTRLSIL.

This sequence joins TRBV5-1 and TRBJ1-1; D might be TRBD1 (5 bases). This CDR3 is 14 amino acids long. V shed 0 bases and J shed 6 bases, with 12 bases lying between them. Germline assignment: CDR1 SGHRS and CDR2 YFSETQ. This chain's CDR3 is CASSLAVGGAEAFF. DNA for the CDR3: TGCGCCAGCAGCTTGGCCGTCGGGGGTGCTGAAGCTTTCTTT.

The chain joins TRBV20-1 to TRBJ2-1; D is possibly TRBD2 (6 bases). The CDR3 covers 13 residues. CDR1 and CDR2 from the germline V gene are DFQATT and SNEGSKA (reference sequence). V lost 6 bases and J 4 bases, leaving 13 bases between the germline ends. CDR3: CSATGLLYNEQFF. DNA of the CDR3: TGCAGTGCCACGGGACTCCTTTACAATGAGCAGTTCTTC.

This clonotype was detected once. The CDR3 sequence is CASKTSGEQFF. CDR3 bases: TGTGCCTCCAAGACGTCGGGAGAGCAGTTCTTC. The chain links TRBV30 to TRBJ2-1, with a possible D match to TRBD2 (5 bases). V gave up 7 bases and J gave up 10 bases, with 14 bases separating them. This CDR3 is 11 amino acids long. Looked up from germline, CDR1 is GTSNPN and CDR2 is SVGIG (reference sequence).

This sequence joins TRBV2 and TRBJ1-1, with D uncertain. Looked up from germline, CDR1 is SNHLY and CDR2 is FYNNEI. The CDR3 contains 10 residues. V was trimmed by 7 bases and J by 8 bases, leaving 8 bases between them. CDR3 protein: CASNGREAFF. CDR3 coding DNA: TGTGCCAGCAACGGCAGAGAAGCTTTCTTT.

The J gene is TRBJ2-1, the V gene TRBV7-9, with D hard to call. Trimming removed 1 base at V and 4 bases at J, with 20 bases between. Germline lookup yields CDR1 SEHNR and CDR2 FQNEAQ (reference sequence). The length of the CDR3 is 18 residues. The CDR3 spells CASSLGWNLRRTYNEQFF. Here the CDR3 DNA reads TGTGCCAGCAGCTTAGGGTGGAATCTCCGTCGGACGTACAATGAGCAGTTCTTC.